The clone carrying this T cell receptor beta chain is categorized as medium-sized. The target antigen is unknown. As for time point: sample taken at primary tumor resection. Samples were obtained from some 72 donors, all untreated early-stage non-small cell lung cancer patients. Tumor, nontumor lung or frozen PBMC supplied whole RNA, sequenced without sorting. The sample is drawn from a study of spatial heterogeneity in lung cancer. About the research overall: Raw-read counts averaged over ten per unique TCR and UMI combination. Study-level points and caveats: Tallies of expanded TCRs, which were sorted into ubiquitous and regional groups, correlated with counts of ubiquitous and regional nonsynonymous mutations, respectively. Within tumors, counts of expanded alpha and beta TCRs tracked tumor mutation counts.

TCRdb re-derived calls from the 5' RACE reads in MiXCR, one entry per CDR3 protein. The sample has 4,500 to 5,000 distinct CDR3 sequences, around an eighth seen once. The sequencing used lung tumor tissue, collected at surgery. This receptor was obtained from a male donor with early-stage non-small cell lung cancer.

The CDR3 DNA sequence: TGTGCCAGCAGCAAATGGAACAGGGGGCTAAGGGAGCAGTACTTC. Protein product: CASSKWNRGLREQYF. The chain employs TRBV21-1 and TRBJ2-7; the table's D call of TRBD1 was not tested on the DNA. TRBV21-1 is a listed pseudogene. CDR3 length: 15 residues.